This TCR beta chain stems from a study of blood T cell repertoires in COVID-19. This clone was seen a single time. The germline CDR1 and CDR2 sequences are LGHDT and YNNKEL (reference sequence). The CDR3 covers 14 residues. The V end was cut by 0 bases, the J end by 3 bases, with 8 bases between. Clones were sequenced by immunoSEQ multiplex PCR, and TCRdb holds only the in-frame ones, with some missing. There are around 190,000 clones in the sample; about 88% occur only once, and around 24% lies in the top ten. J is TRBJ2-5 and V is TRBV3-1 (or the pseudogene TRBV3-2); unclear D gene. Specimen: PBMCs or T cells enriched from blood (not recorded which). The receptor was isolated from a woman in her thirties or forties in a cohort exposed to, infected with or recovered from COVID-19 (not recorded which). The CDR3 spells CASSQDLQEETQYF. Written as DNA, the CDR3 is TGTGCCAGCAGCCAAGATTTGCAGGAAGAGACCCAGTACTTC.